Each of the 2 T cell receptor beta chains below was sequenced from the same sample in a study of long-term antiretroviral therapy in people with HIV. The assay, immunoSEQ v3.0, was run at survey level. The data were produced by immunoSEQ multiplex PCR, yet TCRdb's version contains in-frame clones alone and is incomplete. This table has fewer than 40,000 clones, 75% to 85% appearing once. The sample consisted of unsorted PBMCs, taken 3.4 years after starting antiretroviral therapy. The receptors here all came from a man under 40 with HIV.

This sequence joins TRBV19 and TRBJ2-7, with a possible D match to TRBD1 (7 bases). Per the germline V gene, CDR1 is LNHDA and CDR2 is SQIVND (reference sequence). V lost 6 bases, J lost 2 bases, and 29 bases lay in between. This CDR3 is 19 amino acids long. Written as DNA, the CDR3 is TGTGCCAGTAGCCCGTCCTATCTCAGGGGGGCCTACCAACCCTACGAGCAGTACTTC. Protein: CASSPSYLRGAYQPYEQYF.

The V and J genes are TRBV5-6 and TRBJ2-3; 9 bases map to TRBD2. Germline V CDR1 and CDR2: SGHDT, YYEEEE. Losses at the gene ends were 4 bases for V and 6 bases for J; bases not matched to a gene: 9. The CDR3 runs to 15 residues. The CDR3, as DNA: TGTGCCAGCAGCCCGGCGGGAGGGCCGGGGGATACGCAGTATTTT. Translating gives CASSPAGGPGDTQYF.